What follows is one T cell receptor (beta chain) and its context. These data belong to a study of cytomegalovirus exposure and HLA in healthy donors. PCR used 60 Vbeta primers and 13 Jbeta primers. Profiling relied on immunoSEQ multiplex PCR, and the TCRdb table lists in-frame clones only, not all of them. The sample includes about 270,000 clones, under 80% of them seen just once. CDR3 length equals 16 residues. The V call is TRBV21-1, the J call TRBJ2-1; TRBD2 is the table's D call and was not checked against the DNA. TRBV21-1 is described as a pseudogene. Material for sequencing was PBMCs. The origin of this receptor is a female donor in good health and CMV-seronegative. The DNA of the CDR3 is TGTGCCAGCAGCATGGTTAGCGGGAAACCGGGCAATGAGCAGTTCTTC. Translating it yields CASSMVSGKPGNEQFF.